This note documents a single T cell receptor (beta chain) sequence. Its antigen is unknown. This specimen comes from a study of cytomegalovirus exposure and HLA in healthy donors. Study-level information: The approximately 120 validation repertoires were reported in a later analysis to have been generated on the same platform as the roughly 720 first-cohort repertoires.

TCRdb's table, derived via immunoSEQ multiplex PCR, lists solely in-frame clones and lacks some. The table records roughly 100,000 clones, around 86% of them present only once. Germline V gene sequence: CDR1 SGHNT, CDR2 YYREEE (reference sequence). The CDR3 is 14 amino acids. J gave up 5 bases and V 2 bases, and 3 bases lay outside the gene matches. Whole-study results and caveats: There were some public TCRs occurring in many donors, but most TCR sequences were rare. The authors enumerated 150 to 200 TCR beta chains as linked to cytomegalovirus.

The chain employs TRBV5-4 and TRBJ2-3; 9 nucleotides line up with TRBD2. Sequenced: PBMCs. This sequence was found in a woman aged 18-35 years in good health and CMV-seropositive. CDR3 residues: CASSFLAGLDTQYF. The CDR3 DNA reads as TGTGCCAGCAGCTTTCTAGCGGGGTTAGATACGCAGTATTTT.